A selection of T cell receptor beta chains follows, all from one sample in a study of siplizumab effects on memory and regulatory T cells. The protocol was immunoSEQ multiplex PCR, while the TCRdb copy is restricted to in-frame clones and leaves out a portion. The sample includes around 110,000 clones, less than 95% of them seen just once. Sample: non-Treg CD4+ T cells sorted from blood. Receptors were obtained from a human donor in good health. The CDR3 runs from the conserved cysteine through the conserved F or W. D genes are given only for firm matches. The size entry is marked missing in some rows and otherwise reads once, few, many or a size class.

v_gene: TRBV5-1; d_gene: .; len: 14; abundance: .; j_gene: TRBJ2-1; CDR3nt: TGCGCCAGCAGCTTGTCCGACTCCTACAATGAGCAGTTCTTC; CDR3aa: CASSLSDSYNEQFF
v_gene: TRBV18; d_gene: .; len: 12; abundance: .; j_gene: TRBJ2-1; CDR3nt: TGTGCCAGCTCACCCTACCAAGGGGAGCAGTTCTTC; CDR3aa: CASSPYQGEQFF
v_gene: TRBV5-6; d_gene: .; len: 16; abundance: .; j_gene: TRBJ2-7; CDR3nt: TGTGCCAGCAGCTTGCTTTCAGGCGATAGCTCCTACGAGCAGTACTTC; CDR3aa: CASSLLSGDSSYEQYF
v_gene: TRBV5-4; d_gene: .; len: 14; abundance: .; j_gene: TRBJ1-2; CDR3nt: TGTGCCAGCACCGTGACAGGCGGTTACTTTCGCTACACCTTC; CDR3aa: CASTVTGGYFRYTF
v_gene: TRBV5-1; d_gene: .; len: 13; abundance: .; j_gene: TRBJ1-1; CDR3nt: TGCGCCAGCAGCCGGGCAGAGAACACTGAAGCTTTCTTT; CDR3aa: CASSRAENTEAFF
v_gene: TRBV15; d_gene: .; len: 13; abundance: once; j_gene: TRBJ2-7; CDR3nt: TGTGCCACCATCCCTCAGGTAGTCAGCGAGCAGTACTTC; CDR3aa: CATIPQVVSEQYF
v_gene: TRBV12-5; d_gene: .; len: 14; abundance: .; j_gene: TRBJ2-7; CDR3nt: TGTGCTAGTGGTTTGGGACAGTTCTCCTACGAGCAGTACTTC; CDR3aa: CASGLGQFSYEQYF
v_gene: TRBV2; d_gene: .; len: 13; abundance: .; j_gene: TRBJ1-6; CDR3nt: TGTGCCAGCAGTGCACAGGAAGGTTCACCCCTCCACTTT; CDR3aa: CASSAQEGSPLHF
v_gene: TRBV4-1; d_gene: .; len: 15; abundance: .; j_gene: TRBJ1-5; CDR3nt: TGCGCCAGCAGCCAAGGGACAGCTGACAATCAGCCCCAGCATTTT; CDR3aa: CASSQGTADNQPQHF
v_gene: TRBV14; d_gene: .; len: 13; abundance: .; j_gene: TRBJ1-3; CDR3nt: TGTGCCAGCAGCGACGTCTCTGGAAACACCATATATTTT; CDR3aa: CASSDVSGNTIYF
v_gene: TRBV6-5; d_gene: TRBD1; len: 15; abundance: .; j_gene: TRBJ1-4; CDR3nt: TGTGCCAGCAGTTACAGTCGGGACAGGGGTGAAAAACTGTTTTTT; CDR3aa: CASSYSRDRGEKLFF
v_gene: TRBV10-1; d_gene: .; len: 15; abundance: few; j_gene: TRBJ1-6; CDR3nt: TGCGCCAGCACAAGGCAGAAAACCCTAAATTCACCCCTCCACTTT; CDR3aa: CASTRQKTLNSPLHF
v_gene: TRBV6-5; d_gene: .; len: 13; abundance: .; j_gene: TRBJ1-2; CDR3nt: TGTGCCAGCAGGAGGACGGTTAACTATGGCTACACCTTC; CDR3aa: CASRRTVNYGYTF
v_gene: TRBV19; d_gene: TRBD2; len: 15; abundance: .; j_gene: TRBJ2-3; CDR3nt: TGTGCCAGTAGTCGGCTAGCGGGGTACACAGATACGCAGTATTTT; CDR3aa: CASSRLAGYTDTQYF
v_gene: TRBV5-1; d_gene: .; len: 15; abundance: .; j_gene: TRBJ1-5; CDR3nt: TGCGCCAGCAGCCCTACGGGGCAGAACAATCAGCCCCAGCATTTT; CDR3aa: CASSPTGQNNQPQHF
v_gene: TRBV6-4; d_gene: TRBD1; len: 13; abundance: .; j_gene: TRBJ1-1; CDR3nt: TGTGCCAGCAGTTTAACAGGGGGGACTGAAGCTTTCTTT; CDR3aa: CASSLTGGTEAFF
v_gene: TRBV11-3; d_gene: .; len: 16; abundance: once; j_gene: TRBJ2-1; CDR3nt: TGTGCCAGCAGCTTAGATTCGCCAGGGGATCGGAATGAGCAGTTCTTC; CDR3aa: CASSLDSPGDRNEQFF
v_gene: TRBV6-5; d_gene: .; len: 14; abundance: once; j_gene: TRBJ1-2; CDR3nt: TGTGCCAGCAGTTACTCCGGCAGGGGAAATGGCTACACCTTC; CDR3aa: CASSYSGRGNGYTF
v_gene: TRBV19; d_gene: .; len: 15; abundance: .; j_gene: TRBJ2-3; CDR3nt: TGTGCCAGTAGCACAAGCGGGTCCCGCACAGATACGCAGTATTTT; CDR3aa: CASSTSGSRTDTQYF
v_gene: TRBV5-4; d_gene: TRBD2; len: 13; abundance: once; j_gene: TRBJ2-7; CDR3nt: TGTGCCAGCAGCTTGGGGGCGGGAGGGCAGCAGTACTTC; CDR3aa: CASSLGAGGQQYF
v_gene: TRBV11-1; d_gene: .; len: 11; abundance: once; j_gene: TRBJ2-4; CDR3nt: TGTGCCAGCAGTAGGGGAGACATTCAGTACTTC; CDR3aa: CASSRGDIQYF
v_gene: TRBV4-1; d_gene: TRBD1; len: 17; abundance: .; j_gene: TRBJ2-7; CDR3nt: TGCGCCAGCAGCCAGCCAGGACAGGCGCAACGCTCCTACGAGCAGTACTTC; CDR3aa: CASSQPGQAQRSYEQYF
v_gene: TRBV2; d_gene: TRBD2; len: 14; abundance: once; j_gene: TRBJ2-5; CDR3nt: TGTGCCAGCAGTCGGACTAGCGGTAAAGAGACCCAGTACTTC; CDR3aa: CASSRTSGKETQYF
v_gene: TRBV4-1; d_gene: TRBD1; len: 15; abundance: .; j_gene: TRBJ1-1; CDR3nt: TGCGCCAGCAGCCCGGGGACAGGGAGGAACACTGAAGCTTTCTTT; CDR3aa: CASSPGTGRNTEAFF
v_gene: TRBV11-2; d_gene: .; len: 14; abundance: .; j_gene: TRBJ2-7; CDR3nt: TGTGCCAGCAGTCTCCGGGACCGCACAGGCGAGCAGTACTTC; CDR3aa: CASSLRDRTGEQYF
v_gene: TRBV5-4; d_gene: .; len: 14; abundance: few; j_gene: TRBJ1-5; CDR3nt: TGTGCCAGCAGCTTGGAAGGAGCCAATCAGCCCCAGCATTTT; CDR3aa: CASSLEGANQPQHF
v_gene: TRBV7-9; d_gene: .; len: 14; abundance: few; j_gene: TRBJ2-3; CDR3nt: TGTGCCAGCAGCTTAGTAGGGGGGGCCGATACGCAGTATTTT; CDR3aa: CASSLVGGADTQYF